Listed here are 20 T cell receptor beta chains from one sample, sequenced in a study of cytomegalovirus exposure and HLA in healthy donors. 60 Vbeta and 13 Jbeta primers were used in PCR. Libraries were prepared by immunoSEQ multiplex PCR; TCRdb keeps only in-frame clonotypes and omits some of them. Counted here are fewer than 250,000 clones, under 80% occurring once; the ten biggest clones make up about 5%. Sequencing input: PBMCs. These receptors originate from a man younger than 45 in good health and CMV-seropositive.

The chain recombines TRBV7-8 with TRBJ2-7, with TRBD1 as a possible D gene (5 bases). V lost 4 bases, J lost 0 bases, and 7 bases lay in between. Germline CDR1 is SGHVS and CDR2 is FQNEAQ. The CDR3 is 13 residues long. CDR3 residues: CASSSDISYEQYF. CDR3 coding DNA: TGTGCCAGCAGCTCGGACATCTCCTACGAGCAGTACTTC.

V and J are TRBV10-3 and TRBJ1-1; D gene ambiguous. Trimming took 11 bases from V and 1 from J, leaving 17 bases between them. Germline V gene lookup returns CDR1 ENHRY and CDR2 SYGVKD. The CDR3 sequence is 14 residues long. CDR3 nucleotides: TGTGCCTCGCGACCCCGGCAGGAGAACACTGAAGCTTTCTTT. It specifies CASRPRQENTEAFF.

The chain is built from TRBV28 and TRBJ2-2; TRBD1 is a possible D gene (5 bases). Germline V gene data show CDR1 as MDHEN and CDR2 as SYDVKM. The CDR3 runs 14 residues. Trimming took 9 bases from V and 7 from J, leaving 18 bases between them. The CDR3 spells CASRVGVGSGELFF. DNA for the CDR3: TGTGCCAGTCGTGTAGGGGTGGGAAGCGGGGAGCTGTTTTTT.

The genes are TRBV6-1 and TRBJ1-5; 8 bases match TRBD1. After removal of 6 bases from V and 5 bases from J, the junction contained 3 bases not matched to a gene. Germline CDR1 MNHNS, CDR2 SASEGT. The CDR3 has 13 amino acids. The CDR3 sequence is CASSRGHDQPQHF. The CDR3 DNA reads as TGTGCCAGCAGCAGGGGGCATGATCAGCCCCAGCATTTT.

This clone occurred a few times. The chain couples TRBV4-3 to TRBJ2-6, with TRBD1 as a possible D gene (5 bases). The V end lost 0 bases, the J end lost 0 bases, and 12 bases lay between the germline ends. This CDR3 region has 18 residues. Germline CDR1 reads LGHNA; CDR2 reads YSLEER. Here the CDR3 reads CASSQDQGWDSGANVLTF. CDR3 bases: TGCGCCAGCAGCCAAGATCAGGGTTGGGACTCTGGGGCCAACGTCCTGACTTTC.

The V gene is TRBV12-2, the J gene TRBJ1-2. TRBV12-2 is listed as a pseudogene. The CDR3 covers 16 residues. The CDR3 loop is CASRSLMRGPGYGYTF. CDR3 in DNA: TGTGCAAGTCGCTCCCTTATGCGGGGACCGGGCTATGGCTACACCTTC.

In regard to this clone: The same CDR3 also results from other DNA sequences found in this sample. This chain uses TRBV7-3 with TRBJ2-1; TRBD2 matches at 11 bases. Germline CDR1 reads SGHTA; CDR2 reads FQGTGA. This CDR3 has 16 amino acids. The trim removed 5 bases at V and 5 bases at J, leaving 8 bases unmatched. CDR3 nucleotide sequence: TGTGCCAGCAGCCCGACCGGGACTAGCGGTAACAATGAGCAGTTCTTC. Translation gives CASSPTGTSGNNEQFF.

The CDR3 bases are TGCGCCAGCAGCCTGGATCAGGGCCCCGGGGAGCTGTTTTTT. Protein sequence: CASSLDQGPGELFF. The rearrangement uses TRBV4-3 and TRBJ2-2; D might be TRBD1 (5 bases). There are 14 residues in the CDR3. V lost 4 bases to trimming and J lost 6 bases, with 12 bases between them. Germline V CDR1 and CDR2: LGHNA, YSLEER.

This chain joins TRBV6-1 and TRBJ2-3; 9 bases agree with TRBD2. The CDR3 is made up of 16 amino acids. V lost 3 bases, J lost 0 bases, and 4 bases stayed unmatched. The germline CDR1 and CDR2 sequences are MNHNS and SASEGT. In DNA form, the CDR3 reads TGTGCCAGCAGTGAGACTAGCGGCGGAAGCACAGATACGCAGTATTTT. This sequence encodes CASSETSGGSTDTQYF.

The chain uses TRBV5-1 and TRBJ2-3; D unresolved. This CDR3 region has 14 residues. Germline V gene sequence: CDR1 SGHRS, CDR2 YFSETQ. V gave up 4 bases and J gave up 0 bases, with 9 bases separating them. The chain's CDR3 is CASSQASSTDTQYF. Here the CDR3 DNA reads TGCGCCAGCAGCCAGGCGAGTAGCACAGATACGCAGTATTTT. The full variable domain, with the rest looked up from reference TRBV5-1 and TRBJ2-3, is KAGVTQTPRYLIKTRGQQVTLSCSPISGHRSVSWYQQTPGQGLQFLFEYFSETQRNKGNFPGRFSGRQFSNSRSEMNVSTLELGDSALYLCASSQASSTDTQYFGPGTRLTVL.

The CDR3 sequence is CASSLRTSGGSYEQYF. CDR3 coding DNA: TGTGCCAGCAGCTTACGGACTAGCGGGGGCTCCTACGAGCAGTACTTC. The chain has TRBV7-2 and TRBJ2-7; 13 bases fit TRBD2. From germline, CDR1 is SGHTA and CDR2 FQGNSA. The CDR3 length is 16 residues. Trimming removed 2 bases from V and 0 bases from J; junction bases left unmatched: 1.

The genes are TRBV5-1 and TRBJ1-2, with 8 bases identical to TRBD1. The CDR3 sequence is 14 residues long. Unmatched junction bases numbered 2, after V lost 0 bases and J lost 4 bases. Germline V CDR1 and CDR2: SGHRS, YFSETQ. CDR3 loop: CASSLADRGYGYTF. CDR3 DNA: TGCGCCAGCAGCTTGGCCGACAGGGGCTATGGCTACACCTTC.

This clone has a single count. The CDR3, as DNA: TGTGCCATCAGCGCCGAGCGCGAGCAGTACTTC. Translation: CAISAEREQYF. V and J are TRBV10-3 and TRBJ2-7; D gene ambiguous. Germline CDR1 ENHRY, CDR2 SYGVKD. The length of the CDR3 is 11 residues. Trimming removed 6 bases from V and 6 bases from J, with 9 bases in between.

CDR3 coding DNA: TGTGCCAGCAGGGATACAGGGGTTAACACTGAAGCTTTCTTT. It encodes CASRDTGVNTEAFF. The V gene is TRBV4-2, the J gene TRBJ1-1; 7 positions agree with TRBD1. Germline V gene lookup returns CDR1 LGHNA and CDR2 YNFKEQ. The CDR3 length is 14 residues. Unmatched junction bases numbered 6, after V lost 6 bases and J lost 2 bases.

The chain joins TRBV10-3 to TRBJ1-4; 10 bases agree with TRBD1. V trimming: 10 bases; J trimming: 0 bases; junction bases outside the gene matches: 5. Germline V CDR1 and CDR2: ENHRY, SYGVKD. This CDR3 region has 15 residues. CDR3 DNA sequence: TGTGCCAGCAGGGACAGGGGCACAACTAATGAAAAACTGTTTTTT. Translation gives CASRDRGTTNEKLFF.

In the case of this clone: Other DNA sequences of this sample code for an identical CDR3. CDR3 sequence (DNA): TGTGCCAGCAGCGGACAGGGGCGTGAGACCCAGTACTTC. This translates into CASSGQGRETQYF. The chain links TRBV2 to TRBJ2-5; the match to TRBD1 covers 9 bases. The CDR3 is 13 residues long. V lost 6 bases, J lost 5 bases, and 4 bases stayed unmatched. Germline lookup yields CDR1 SNHLY and CDR2 FYNNEI.

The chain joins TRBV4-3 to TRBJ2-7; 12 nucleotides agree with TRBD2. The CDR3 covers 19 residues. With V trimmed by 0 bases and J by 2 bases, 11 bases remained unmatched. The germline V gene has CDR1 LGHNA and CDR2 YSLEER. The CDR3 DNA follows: TGCGCCAGCAGCCAAGAGTGGGGACTAGCGGGTAGGACCACCTACGAGCAGTACTTC. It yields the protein CASSQEWGLAGRTTYEQYF.

The CDR3 loop reads CASSAREAREKLFF. The CDR3 DNA follows: TGTGCCAGCAGCGCGCGGGAAGCTAGGGAAAAACTGTTTTTT. The chain recombines TRBV9 with TRBJ1-4; the D is unclear. This CDR3 contains 14 residues. V dropped 3 bases and J dropped 8 bases, with 14 bases sitting between them. Germline assignment: CDR1 SGDLS and CDR2 YYNGEE.

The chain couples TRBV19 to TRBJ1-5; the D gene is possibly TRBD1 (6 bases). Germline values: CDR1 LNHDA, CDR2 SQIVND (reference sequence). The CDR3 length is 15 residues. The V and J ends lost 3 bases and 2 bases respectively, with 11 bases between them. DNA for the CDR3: TGTGCCAGTAGTATGAACAGGGATGGCAATCAGCCCCAGCATTTT. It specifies CASSMNRDGNQPQHF. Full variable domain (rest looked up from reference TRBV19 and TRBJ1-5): DGGITQSPKYLFRKEGQNVTLSCEQNLNHDAMYWYRQDPGQGLRLIYYSQIVNDFQKGDIAEGYSVSREKKESFPLTVTSAQKNPTAFYLCASSMNRDGNQPQHFGDGTRLSIL.

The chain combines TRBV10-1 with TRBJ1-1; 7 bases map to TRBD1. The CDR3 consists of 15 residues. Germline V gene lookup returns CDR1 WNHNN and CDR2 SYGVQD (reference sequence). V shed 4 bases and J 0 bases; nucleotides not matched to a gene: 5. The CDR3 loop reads CASSAVDRVNTEAFF. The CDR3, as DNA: TGCGCCAGCAGTGCCGTCGACAGGGTGAACACTGAAGCTTTCTTT.